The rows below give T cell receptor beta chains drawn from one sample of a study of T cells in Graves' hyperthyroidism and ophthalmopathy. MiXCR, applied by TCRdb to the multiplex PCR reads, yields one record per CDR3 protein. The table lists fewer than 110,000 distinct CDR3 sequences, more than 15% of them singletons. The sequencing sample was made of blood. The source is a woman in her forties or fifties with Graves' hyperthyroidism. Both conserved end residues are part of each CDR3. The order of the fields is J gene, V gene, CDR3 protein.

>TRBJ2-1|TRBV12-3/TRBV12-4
CASSPTGLRPNEQFF
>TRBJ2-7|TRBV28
CASRSGGLYEQYF
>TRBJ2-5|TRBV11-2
CASSLAPGRYQETQYF
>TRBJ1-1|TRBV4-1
CASSQDHRNTEAFF
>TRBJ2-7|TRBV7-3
CASSLLAGEGYEQYF
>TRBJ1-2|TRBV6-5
CASSYSSNYGYTF
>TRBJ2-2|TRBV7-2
CASSTRLPATGELFF
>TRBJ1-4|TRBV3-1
CASSPTQIATNEKLFF
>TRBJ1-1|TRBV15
CATSKEGQTTGGEAFF
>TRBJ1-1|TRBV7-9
CASSLELGTEAFF
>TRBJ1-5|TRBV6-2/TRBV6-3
CASTTFGGTHQPQHF
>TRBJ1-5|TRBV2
CASSVLGSNQPQHF
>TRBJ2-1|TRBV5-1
CASSLTSGSQYNEQFF
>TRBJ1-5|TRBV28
CAEGQGNGIQPQHF
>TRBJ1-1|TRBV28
CASSFSRGAAEAFF
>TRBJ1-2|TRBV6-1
CASSEGRGVTGGYTF
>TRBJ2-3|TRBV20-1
CSAALGDGTDTQYF
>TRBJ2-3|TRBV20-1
CSASGSMDTQYF
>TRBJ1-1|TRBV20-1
CSAMRTGVTEAFF
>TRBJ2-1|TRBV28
CASISGTHYNEQFF
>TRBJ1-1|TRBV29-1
CSVGWAGTEAFF
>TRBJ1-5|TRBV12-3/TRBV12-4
CASSLGGGQPQHF
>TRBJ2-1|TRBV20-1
CSASGLKGIWNEQFF
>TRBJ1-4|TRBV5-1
CASSFAGRYEKLFF
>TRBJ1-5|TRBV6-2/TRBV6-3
CASSYLFPNQPQHF
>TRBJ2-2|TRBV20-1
CSATSGRATGELFF
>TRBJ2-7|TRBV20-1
CSAQTDVVSYEQYF
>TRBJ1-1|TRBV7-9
CASSLLRSQNTEAFF
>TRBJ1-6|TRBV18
CASRQAGHNSPLHF
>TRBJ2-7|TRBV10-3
CAISSGTGGYEQYF
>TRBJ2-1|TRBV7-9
CASNRDTLLYNEQFF
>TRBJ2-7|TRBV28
CASSLMGQGSYEQYF
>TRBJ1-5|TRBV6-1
CASRSPDLQPQHF
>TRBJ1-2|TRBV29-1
CSAPQGDGYTF
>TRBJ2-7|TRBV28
CASSPGTGFHEQYF
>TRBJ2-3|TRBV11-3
CASSLAGLAGGADTQYF
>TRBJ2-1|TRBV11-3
CASSLQPAGRVGEQFF
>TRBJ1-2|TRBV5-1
CASSLGTGGYGYTF
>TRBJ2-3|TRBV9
CASSKQGPSTDTQYF
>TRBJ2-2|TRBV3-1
CASSPLGLAHTGELFF
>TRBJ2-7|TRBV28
CASSRTSGLREQYF
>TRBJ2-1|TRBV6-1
CASSLQLSSDEQFF
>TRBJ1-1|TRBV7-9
CASSSKGGGNTEAFF
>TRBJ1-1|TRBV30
CAWERMNTEAFF
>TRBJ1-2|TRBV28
CASSFPGQAGGYTF
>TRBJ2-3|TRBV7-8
CASSFRQATDTQYF
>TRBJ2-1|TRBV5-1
CASSLQRINEQFF
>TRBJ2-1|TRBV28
CASSAPAGKEQFF
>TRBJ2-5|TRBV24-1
CATSSDYPEMGTQYF
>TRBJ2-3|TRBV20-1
CSARDGISGTDTQYF
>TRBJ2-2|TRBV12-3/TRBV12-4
CASSLYRVSGELFF
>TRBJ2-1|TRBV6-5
CASSYFPGGPYNEQFF